The 16 T cell receptor beta chains given below trace back to one sample, sequenced in a study of beta chain features in type 1 diabetes. The authors reverse transcribed all of the isolated RNA, so sequencing captured expressed TCRB transcripts. Profiled with immunoSEQ multiplex PCR; TCRdb holds only in-frame clones, not every one. The sample carries about 620,000 clones, about a sixth recorded once. The sample comprised naive CD4+ T cells from blood. These receptors all come from a man in his late teens or twenties in good health.

V gene TRBV29-1 combines with J gene TRBJ1-1; weak D call: TRBD1 (6 bases). The CDR3 is made up of 11 amino acids. V was trimmed by 4 bases and J by 7 bases, leaving 10 bases between them. Germline values: CDR1 SQVTM, CDR2 ANQGSEA. Written as DNA, the CDR3 is TGCAGCGTTGCGGGACAAGTTGAAGCTTTCTTT. Protein sequence: CSVAGQVEAFF. The full variable domain, with the rest looked up from reference TRBV29-1 and TRBJ1-1, is SAVISQKPSRDICQRGTSLTIQCQVDSQVTMMFWYRQQPGQSLTLIATANQGSEATYESGFVIDKFPISRPNLTFSTLTVSNMSPEDSSIYLCSVAGQVEAFFGQGTRLTVV.

This clone was counted between two and nine times. The rearrangement uses TRBV19 and TRBJ2-3; D may match TRBD1 or TRBD2 (6 bases each). The CDR3 totals 15 residues. CDR1 LNHDA and CDR2 SQIVND come from the germline V gene (reference sequence). V shed 3 bases and J shed 3 bases, with 13 bases lying between them. Written as DNA, the CDR3 is TGTGCCAGTAGTATCCCGCAGGGGAGGACAGATACGCAGTATTTT. Translated: CASSIPQGRTDTQYF.

This clone appeared a few times. This CDR3 is also generated by other DNA sequences in the sample. The J gene is TRBJ1-5, the V gene TRBV5-1, with a possible D match to TRBD1 (5 bases). CDR1 is SGHRS and CDR2 is YFSETQ in the germline V gene. V was trimmed by 0 bases and J by 4 bases, leaving 11 bases between them. This CDR3 is 15 amino acids long. The CDR3 DNA is TGCGCCAGCAGCTTGGCTGGGACCGCAAATCAGCCCCAGCATTTT. Protein sequence: CASSLAGTANQPQHF.

V gene TRBV6-5 combines with J gene TRBJ2-5; 8 bases line up with TRBD2. CDR1 is MNHEY, CDR2 SVGAGI, per germline. V was pared by 5 bases and J by 6 bases, with 11 bases of the junction left unmatched. The CDR3 is 15 amino acids. The CDR3 DNA is TGTGCCAGCAGTCCCCTGGCGGGGGGAGAAAAGACCCAGTACTTC. This translates into CASSPLAGGEKTQYF.

The gene calls are TRBV9 and TRBJ2-1; TRBD2 agrees at 8 bases. Germline CDR1 is SGDLS and CDR2 is YYNGEE. V dropped 5 bases and J dropped 8; count of bases not matched to a gene: 6. The CDR3 contains 13 residues. The CDR3 protein is CASRRAGVDEQFF. The CDR3 nucleotides read TGTGCCAGCAGACGAGCGGGAGTGGATGAGCAGTTCTTC.

This clone was counted a few times. The chain carries TRBV10-3 and TRBJ2-2; D is possibly TRBD2 (6 bases). In germline, CDR1 is ENHRY, CDR2 SYGVKD. The CDR3 covers 14 residues. Trimming removed 7 bases at V and 6 bases at J, with 15 bases between. The CDR3 DNA reads as TGTGCCATCAAGATCCTAGCGACTTCCGGGGAGCTGTTTTTT. Translation gives CAIKILATSGELFF.

DNA of the CDR3: TGTGCCAGCACTGGAGGACAAAGTAGCAATCAGCCCCAGCATTTT. Protein: CASTGGQSSNQPQHF. The chain recombines TRBV2 with TRBJ1-5; TRBD1 is a possible D gene (5 bases). Germline-derived CDR1 and CDR2 are SNHLY and FYNNEI. The CDR3 loop spans 15 amino acids. V gave up 7 bases and J gave up 0 bases, with 13 bases separating them.

The J gene is TRBJ2-7, the V gene TRBV28, with TRBD1 matching 9 bases. The CDR3 length is 15 residues. CDR1 is MDHEN and CDR2 is SYDVKM in the germline V gene. Unmatched junction bases numbered 8, after V lost 6 bases and J lost 2 bases. In nucleotides, the CDR3 is TGTGCCAGCAGAAAGGGACAGGGTTTAACCTACGAGCAGTACTTC. Its protein product is CASRKGQGLTYEQYF.

The rearrangement links TRBV2 to TRBJ1-2; 7 positions match TRBD1. The CDR3 consists of 14 residues. CDR1 SNHLY and CDR2 FYNNEI come from the germline V gene. With 6 bases clipped from V and 8 bases from J, the junction kept 12 bases outside the gene matches. The CDR3, as DNA: TGTGCCAGCAGCGAGACAGGGCTCCCTCCCGGCTACACCTTC. Its protein is CASSETGLPPGYTF.

CDR3 in DNA: TGTGCCAGCAGCTCAACGAGGCTTGAAGCTTTCTTT. This encodes CASSSTRLEAFF. The chain couples TRBV7-2 to TRBJ1-1; D not resolved. The CDR3 runs to 12 residues. V was clipped by 4 bases and J by 7 bases, with 10 bases between them. Germline V gives CDR1 SGHTA, CDR2 FQGNSA.

This clone has just a few counts. The chain carries TRBV4-2 and TRBJ2-1; 11 bases map to TRBD2. Unmatched junction bases numbered 14, after V lost 4 bases and J lost 6 bases. Per germline, CDR1 LGHNA and CDR2 YNFKEQ. The CDR3 is made up of 18 amino acids. The CDR3: CASSPYWTSGFEGNEQFF. The CDR3 coding sequence is TGTGCCAGCAGCCCCTACTGGACTAGCGGGTTTGAGGGCAATGAGCAGTTCTTC.

This chain connects TRBV7-3 to TRBJ2-5; no clear D. This CDR3 spans 14 amino acids. Germline-derived CDR1 and CDR2 are SGHTA and FQGTGA. With 0 bases removed from V and 5 bases from J, the gap between germline ends came to 10 bases. CDR3: CASSLTGSLETQYF. CDR3 DNA: TGTGCCAGCAGCTTAACGGGCTCATTGGAGACCCAGTACTTC.

The gene calls are TRBV15 and TRBJ2-7, with D possibly matching TRBD2 (5 bases). The CDR3 is made up of 15 amino acids. V was pared by 1 base and J by 2 bases, with 12 bases between. Germline values: CDR1 LNHNV, CDR2 YYDKDF (reference sequence). The CDR3 sequence: CATSRGVVATYEQYF. The DNA for the CDR3 is TGTGCCACCAGCAGAGGAGTGGTAGCGACCTACGAGCAGTACTTC. The whole variable domain, filled in from reference TRBV15 and TRBJ2-7, reads DAMVIQNPRYQVTQFGKPVTLSCSQTLNHNVMYWYQQKSSQAPKLLFHYYDKDFNNEADTPDNFQSRRPNTSFCFLDIRSPGLGDTAMYLCATSRGVVATYEQYFGPGTRLTVT.

V usage is TRBV27 and J usage is TRBJ2-7, with 8 bases matching TRBD2. The trim removed 4 bases at V and 1 base at J, leaving 6 bases unmatched. Germline V lookup: CDR1 MNHEY, CDR2 SMNVEV (reference sequence). This CDR3 has 15 amino acids. The CDR3 reads CASSSSTGGSYEQYF. Written as DNA, the CDR3 is TGTGCCAGCAGTTCCTCTACGGGGGGGTCCTACGAGCAGTACTTC.

The rearrangement uses TRBV25-1 and TRBJ2-7; 11 bases match TRBD1. J was trimmed by 5 bases and V by 3 bases; bases with no gene match: 9. The CDR3 spans 16 residues. Germline V gene data show CDR1 as MGHDK and CDR2 as SYGVNS. The CDR3 DNA sequence: TGTGCCAGCAGTGATCCCGGACAGGGGGCGCGGAACGAGCAGTACTTC. Protein sequence: CASSDPGQGARNEQYF.

This chain uses TRBV7-2 with TRBJ2-1; TRBD2 might be the D (6 bases). The length of the CDR3 is 17 residues. The V gene's germline CDR1 is SGHTA and CDR2 FQGNSA. The germline V and J ends were trimmed by 3 bases and 5 bases, with 20 bases remaining between them. CDR3 sequence (DNA): TGTGCCAGCAGCTTTTCCGGGACTCCGTTACTGAACAATGAGCAGTTCTTC. Translating gives CASSFSGTPLLNNEQFF.